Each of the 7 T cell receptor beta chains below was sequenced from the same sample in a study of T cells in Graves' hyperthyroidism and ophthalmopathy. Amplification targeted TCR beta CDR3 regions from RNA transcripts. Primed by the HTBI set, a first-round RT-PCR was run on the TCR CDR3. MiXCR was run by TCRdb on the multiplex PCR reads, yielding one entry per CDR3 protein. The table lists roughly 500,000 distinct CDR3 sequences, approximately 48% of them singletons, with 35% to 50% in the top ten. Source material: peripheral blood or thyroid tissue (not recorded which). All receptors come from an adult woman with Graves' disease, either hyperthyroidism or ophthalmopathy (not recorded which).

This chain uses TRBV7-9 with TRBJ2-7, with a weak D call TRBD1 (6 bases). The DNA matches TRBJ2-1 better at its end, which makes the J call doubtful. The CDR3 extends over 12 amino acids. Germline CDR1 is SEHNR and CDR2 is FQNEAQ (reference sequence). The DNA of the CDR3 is TGTGCCAGCAGCACCACAGGGTATGAGCAGTTCTTC. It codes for CASSTTGYEQFF.

DNA of the CDR3: TGCAGCGTTGAGACCGGGACGGGAGAGACCCAGTACTTC. Translating gives CSVETGTGETQYF. The chain combines TRBV29-1 with TRBJ2-5, with D perhaps TRBD1 or TRBD2 (5 bases each). Trimming left V 3 bases short and J 4 bases short, with 12 bases between. The germline V gene has CDR1 SQVTM and CDR2 ANQGSEA. This CDR3 region has 13 residues.

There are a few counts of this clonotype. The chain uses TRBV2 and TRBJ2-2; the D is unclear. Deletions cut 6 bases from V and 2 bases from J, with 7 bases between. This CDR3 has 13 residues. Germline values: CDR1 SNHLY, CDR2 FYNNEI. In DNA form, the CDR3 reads TGTGCCAGCAGGGTAGACAACACCGGGGAGCTGTTTTTT. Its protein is CASRVDNTGELFF.

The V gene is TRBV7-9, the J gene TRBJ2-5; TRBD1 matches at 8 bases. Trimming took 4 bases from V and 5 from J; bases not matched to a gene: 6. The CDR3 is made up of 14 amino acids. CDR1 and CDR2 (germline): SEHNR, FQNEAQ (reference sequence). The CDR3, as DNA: TGTGCCAGCAGCTCCCAGGGGGCCCAGGAGACCCAGTACTTC. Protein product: CASSSQGAQETQYF.

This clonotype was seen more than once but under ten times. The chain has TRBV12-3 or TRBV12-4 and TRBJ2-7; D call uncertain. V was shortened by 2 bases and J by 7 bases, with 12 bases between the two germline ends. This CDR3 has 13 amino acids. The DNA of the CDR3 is TGTGCCAGCAGTTTAACAGCCCCTCCAGAGCAGTACTTC. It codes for CASSLTAPPEQYF.

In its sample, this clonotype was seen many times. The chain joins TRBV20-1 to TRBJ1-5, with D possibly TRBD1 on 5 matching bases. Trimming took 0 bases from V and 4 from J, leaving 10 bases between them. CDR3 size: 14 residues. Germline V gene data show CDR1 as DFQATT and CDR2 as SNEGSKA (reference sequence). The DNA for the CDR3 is TGCAGTGCTAGAGATCTCGCAGGGAATCAGCCCCAGCATTTT. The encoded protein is CSARDLAGNQPQHF.

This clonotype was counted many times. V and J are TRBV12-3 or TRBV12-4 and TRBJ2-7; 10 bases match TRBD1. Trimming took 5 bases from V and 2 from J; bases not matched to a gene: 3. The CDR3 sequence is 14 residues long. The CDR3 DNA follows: TGTGCCAGCAGTACCGGGACAGGGGCCTACGAGCAGTACTTC. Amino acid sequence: CASSTGTGAYEQYF.